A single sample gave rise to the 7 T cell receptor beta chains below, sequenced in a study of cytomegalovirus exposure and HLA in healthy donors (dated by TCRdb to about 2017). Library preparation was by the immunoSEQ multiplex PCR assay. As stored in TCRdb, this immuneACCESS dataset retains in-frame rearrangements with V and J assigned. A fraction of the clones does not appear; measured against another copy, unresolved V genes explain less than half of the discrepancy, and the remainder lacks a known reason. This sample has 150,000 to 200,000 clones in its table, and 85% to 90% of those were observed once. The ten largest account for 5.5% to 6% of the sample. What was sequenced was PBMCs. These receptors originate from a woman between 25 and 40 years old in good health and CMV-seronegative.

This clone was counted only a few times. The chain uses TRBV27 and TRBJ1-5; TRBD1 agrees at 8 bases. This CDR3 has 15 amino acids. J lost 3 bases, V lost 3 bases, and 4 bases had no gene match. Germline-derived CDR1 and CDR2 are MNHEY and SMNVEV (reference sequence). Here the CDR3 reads CASSLSTGANQPQHF. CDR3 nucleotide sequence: TGTGCCAGCAGTTTGTCGACAGGGGCCAATCAGCCCCAGCATTTT.

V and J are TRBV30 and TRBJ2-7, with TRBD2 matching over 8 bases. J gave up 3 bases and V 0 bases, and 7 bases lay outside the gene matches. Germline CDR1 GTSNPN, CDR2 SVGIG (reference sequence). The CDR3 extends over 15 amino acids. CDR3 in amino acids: CAWSVRLAGLYEQYF. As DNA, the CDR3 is TGTGCCTGGAGTGTACGGCTAGCGGGTCTCTACGAGCAGTACTTC.

CDR3 in DNA: TGCGCCAGCAGGGATGGACAAAACAATGAGCAGTTCTTC. The encoded protein is CASRDGQNNEQFF. V is TRBV10-2 and J is TRBJ2-1, with D possibly matching TRBD1 (5 bases). The CDR3 extends over 13 amino acids. CDR1 WSHSY and CDR2 SAAADI come from the germline V gene. Deletions cut 6 bases from V and 5 bases from J, with 11 bases between.

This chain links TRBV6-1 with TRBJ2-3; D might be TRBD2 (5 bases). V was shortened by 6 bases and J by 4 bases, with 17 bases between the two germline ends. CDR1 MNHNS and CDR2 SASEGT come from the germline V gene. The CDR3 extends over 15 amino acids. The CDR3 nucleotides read TGTGCCAGCAGATTAAGCGGAGTCGCCTCAGATACGCAGTATTTT. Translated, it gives CASRLSGVASDTQYF.

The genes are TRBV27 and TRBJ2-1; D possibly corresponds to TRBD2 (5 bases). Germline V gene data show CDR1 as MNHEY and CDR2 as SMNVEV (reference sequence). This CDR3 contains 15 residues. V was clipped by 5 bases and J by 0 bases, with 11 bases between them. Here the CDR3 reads CASSGLSSSYNEQFF. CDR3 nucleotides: TGTGCCAGCAGTGGACTTTCCAGCTCCTACAATGAGCAGTTCTTC.

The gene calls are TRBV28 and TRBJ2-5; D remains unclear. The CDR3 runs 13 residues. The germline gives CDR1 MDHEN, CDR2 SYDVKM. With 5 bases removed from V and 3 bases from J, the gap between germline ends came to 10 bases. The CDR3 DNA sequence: TGTGCCAGCAGTGTCTGGGAAAAAGAGACCCAGTACTTC. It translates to CASSVWEKETQYF.

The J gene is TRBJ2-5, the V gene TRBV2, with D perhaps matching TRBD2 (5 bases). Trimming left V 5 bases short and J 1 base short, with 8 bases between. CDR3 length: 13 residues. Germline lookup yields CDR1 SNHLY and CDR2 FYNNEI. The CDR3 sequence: CASSWSGQETQYF. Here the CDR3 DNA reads TGTGCCAGCAGTTGGAGCGGCCAAGAGACCCAGTACTTC. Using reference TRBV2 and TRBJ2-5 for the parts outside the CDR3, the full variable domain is EPEVTQTPSHQVTQMGQEVILRCVPISNHLYFYWYRQILGQKVEFLVSFYNNEISEKSEIFDDQFSVERPDGSNFTLKIRSTKLEDSAMYFCASSWSGQETQYFGPGTRLLVL.